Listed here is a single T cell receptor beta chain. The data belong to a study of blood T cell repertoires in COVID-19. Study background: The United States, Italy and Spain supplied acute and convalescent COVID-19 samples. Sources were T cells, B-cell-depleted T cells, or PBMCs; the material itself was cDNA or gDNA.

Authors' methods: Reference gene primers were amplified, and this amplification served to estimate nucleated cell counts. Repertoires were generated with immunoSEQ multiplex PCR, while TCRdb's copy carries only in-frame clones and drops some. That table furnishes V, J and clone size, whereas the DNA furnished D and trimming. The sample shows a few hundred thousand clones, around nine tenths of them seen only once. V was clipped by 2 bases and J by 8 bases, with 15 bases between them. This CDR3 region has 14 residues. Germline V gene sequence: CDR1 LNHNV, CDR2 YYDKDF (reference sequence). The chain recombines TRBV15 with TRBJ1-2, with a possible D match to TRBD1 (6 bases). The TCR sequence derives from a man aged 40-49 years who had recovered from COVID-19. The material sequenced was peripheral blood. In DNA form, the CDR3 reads TGTGCCACCAGCAGACAGGGGACTACTCAGGGCTACACCTTC. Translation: CATSRQGTTQGYTF.